The 31 T cell receptor beta chains in this list originate from one sample, sequenced in a study of shared clonotypes between healthy human individuals. Measured with immunoSEQ multiplex PCR; TCRdb has only the in-frame clones, and not every one. The sample contains about 990,000 clones, about 84% of which appear only once. The sequencing sample was made of memory CD4+ T cells from PBMCs. Described subset: CD45RA-negative fraction. The receptors derive from a man aged 18 to 30 in good health. Some clones in this sample may be carry-over from other donors' samples.

This clone appeared a single time. The CDR3 here is CAISEGGGGNQPQHF. DNA of the CDR3: TGTGCCATCAGTGAGGGGGGAGGGGGCAATCAGCCCCAGCATTTT. The V call is TRBV10-3, the J call TRBJ1-5; D perhaps matches TRBD1 (5 bases). V lost 2 bases and J 2 bases, leaving 10 bases between the germline ends. CDR3 length equals 15 residues. Per the germline V gene, CDR1 is ENHRY and CDR2 is SYGVKD.

The chain combines TRBV23-1 with TRBJ1-2; perhaps TRBD1 as D (5 bases). TRBV23-1 is annotated as an ORF whose role is uncertain. Trimming cost V 3 bases and J 6 bases, with 17 bases left between them. This CDR3 comprises 15 residues. CDR3 amino acids: CASSHPRGGKDGYTF. The CDR3 coding sequence is TGCGCCAGCAGTCATCCAAGGGGCGGAAAGGATGGCTACACCTTC.

Here the CDR3 reads CASSTTGACFSGNTIYF. CDR3 sequence (DNA): TGTGCCAGCAGCACTACCGGGGCCTGTTTCTCTGGAAACACCATATATTTT. The chain employs TRBV11-3 and TRBJ1-3; possible D gene TRBD1, 5 bases. The CDR3 spans 17 residues. The germline CDR1 and CDR2 sequences are SGHNT and YENEEA. Trimming removed 5 bases at V and 0 bases at J, with 17 bases between.

The J gene is TRBJ2-7, the V gene TRBV27; 9 positions match TRBD2. The CDR3 runs to 13 residues. In germline, CDR1 is MNHEY, CDR2 SMNVEV (reference sequence). Germline trimming cut 5 bases from V and 6 bases from J; bases unmatched to any gene: 5. CDR3 DNA: TGTGCCAGCAGTAAGGGACTAGCAACCGAGCAGTACTTC. It encodes CASSKGLATEQYF.

V gene TRBV10-3 combines with J gene TRBJ2-2; 7 bases are a match to TRBD1. Germline lookup yields CDR1 ENHRY and CDR2 SYGVKD. The CDR3 length is 13 residues. Trimming cost V 6 bases and J 5 bases; bases outside gene matches: 3. DNA of the CDR3: TGTGCCATCAGGAGGGGGCAGACCGGGGAGCTGTTTTTT. Residues: CAIRRGQTGELFF.

The chain couples TRBV19 to TRBJ1-1; TRBD1 is a possible D gene (6 bases). The CDR3 is 16 amino acids. With 4 bases removed from V and 5 bases from J, the gap between germline ends came to 20 bases. The germline gives CDR1 LNHDA, CDR2 SQIVND (reference sequence). CDR3 sequence (DNA): TGTGCCAGTAGTACGGGGGGCACAGCCGGGAGGACTGAAGCTTTCTTT. As protein: CASSTGGTAGRTEAFF.

This clone was recorded a few times. Other nucleotide sequences in the sample specify the same CDR3. The rearrangement uses TRBV5-4 and TRBJ1-4, with a possible D match to TRBD1 (6 bases). Deletions cut 3 bases from V and 2 bases from J, with 11 bases between. The CDR3 runs to 15 residues. Germline values: CDR1 SGHNT, CDR2 YYREEE (reference sequence). The DNA for the CDR3 is TGTGCCAGCAGCTCGTTGGGGGCCACTAATGAAAAACTGTTTTTT. Protein product: CASSSLGATNEKLFF.

The V call is TRBV29-1, the J call TRBJ2-1; D not certain. The germline gives CDR1 SQVTM, CDR2 ANQGSEA. The CDR3 covers 12 residues. Between the trimmed V and J ends, which lost 4 bases and 3 bases, there was a span of 7 bases. CDR3 amino acids: CSVGHHYNEQFF. DNA for the CDR3: TGCAGCGTTGGACACCACTACAATGAGCAGTTCTTC.

The chain combines TRBV4-1 with TRBJ1-3; D is unclear. Germline V gene data show CDR1 as MGHRA and CDR2 as YSYEKL. With 3 bases removed from V and 3 bases from J, the gap between germline ends came to 9 bases. CDR3 length equals 14 residues. CDR3 amino acids: CASSQRELGNTIYF. The CDR3, as DNA: TGCGCCAGCAGCCAGAGGGAGCTTGGAAACACCATATATTTT.

This clone was seen many times. The chain carries TRBV10-3 and TRBJ1-2; 7 bases align to TRBD1. The germline gives CDR1 ENHRY, CDR2 SYGVKD. This CDR3 has 13 amino acids. The V and J ends lost 7 bases and 2 bases, in that order; junction bases with no gene match: 4. The CDR3 region is CAITGQVNYGYTF. CDR3 nucleotides: TGTGCCATCACCGGACAGGTGAACTATGGCTACACCTTC.

The rearrangement joins TRBV5-1 to TRBJ2-5; 8 bases map to TRBD2. Germline CDR1 and CDR2: SGHRS and YFSETQ. CDR3 length equals 15 residues. Trimming took 1 base from V and 5 from J; bases not matched to a gene: 7. As DNA, the CDR3 is TGCGCCAGCAGCTTGCCGGGAGGGCCGGGGGAGACCCAGTACTTC. Residues: CASSLPGGPGETQYF.

This sequence joins TRBV11-3 and TRBJ2-2; a possible D gene is TRBD2 (6 bases). This CDR3 is built from 14 residues. Germline V gene sequence: CDR1 SGHNT, CDR2 YENEEA. V lost 0 bases and J 9 bases, leaving 11 bases between the germline ends. As DNA, the CDR3 is TGTGCCAGCAGCTTAGACGGGAGTGACAGGGAGCTGTTTTTT. Amino acid sequence: CASSLDGSDRELFF.

This chain links TRBV28 with TRBJ2-7, with D possibly called TRBD1 or TRBD2 (6 bases each). Germline CDR1 is MDHEN and CDR2 is SYDVKM. The V end was cut by 4 bases, the J end by 5 bases, with 15 bases between. CDR3 size: 14 residues. The CDR3 DNA follows: TGTGCCAGCAGTTCTCGGGGGCGCAGCGACGAGCAGTACTTC. Translated, it gives CASSSRGRSDEQYF.

This clone was recorded a few times. The rearrangement links TRBV28 to TRBJ1-2; D gene unclear. This CDR3 region has 10 residues. Looked up from germline, CDR1 is MDHEN and CDR2 is SYDVKM. Trimming stripped 10 bases from V and 7 bases from J, with 10 bases between. The CDR3 sequence is CATRQTGYTF. The CDR3 DNA is TGTGCCACCAGGCAAACTGGCTACACCTTC.

The chain carries TRBV29-1 and TRBJ2-5; 8 bases map to TRBD1. The J call may be wrong; the DNA end is better matched by TRBJ2-7. The germline V gene has CDR1 SQVTM and CDR2 ANQGSEA. The CDR3 covers 14 residues. CDR3 DNA: TGCAGCGTCAATCCCCCAGGGGGCAGGGACGAGCAGTACTTC. Its protein product is CSVNPPGGRDEQYF.

The rearrangement links TRBV5-1 to TRBJ1-2; TRBD1 matches 9 bases. J gave up 4 bases and V 7 bases, and 2 bases lay outside the gene matches. The V gene's germline CDR1 is SGHRS and CDR2 YFSETQ. This CDR3 comprises 12 residues. The CDR3 DNA reads TGCGCCAGCGCGGGACAGGGCTATGGCTACACCTTC. The encoded protein is CASAGQGYGYTF.

J is TRBJ1-6 and V is TRBV5-8, with a tentative D call TRBD1 (6 bases). Germline V gene data show CDR1 as SGHTS and CDR2 as YDEGEE. The CDR3 runs 15 residues. Between the trimmed V and J ends, which lost 1 base and 8 bases, there was a span of 13 bases. The CDR3 here is CASSLYQGWDSPLHF. CDR3 sequence (DNA): TGTGCCAGCAGCTTGTACCAGGGGTGGGATTCACCCCTCCACTTT.

This rearrangement joins TRBV7-2 to TRBJ2-3, with 7 bases aligning to TRBD2. CDR1 is SGHTA, CDR2 FQGNSA, per germline. With 5 bases clipped from V and 4 bases from J, the junction kept 6 bases outside the gene matches. CDR3 length: 14 amino acids. The CDR3 is CASSRTRPADTQYF. CDR3 nucleotide sequence: TGTGCCAGCAGCCGGACTAGGCCCGCAGATACGCAGTATTTT.

A word on this clone: Other DNA sequences in the sample encode the same CDR3. The chain has TRBV2 and TRBJ2-5; D gene unclear. V dropped 6 bases and J dropped 2 bases, with 4 bases sitting between them. Germline CDR1 and CDR2: SNHLY and FYNNEI. The CDR3 extends over 11 amino acids. In DNA form, the CDR3 reads TGTGCCAGCAGCCCACAAGAGACCCAGTACTTC. This gives the protein CASSPQETQYF.

With respect to this clone: The sample contains more than one DNA sequence encoding this CDR3. The chain employs TRBV5-1 and TRBJ2-7; D gene uncertain. The V gene's germline CDR1 is SGHRS and CDR2 YFSETQ. Trimming left V 2 bases short and J 4 bases short, with 4 bases between. This CDR3 region has 11 residues. DNA of the CDR3: TGCGCCAGCAGCTTAAATTACGAGCAGTACTTC. It translates to CASSLNYEQYF.

The rearrangement joins TRBV7-2 to TRBJ2-2; TRBD1 agrees at 8 bases. The CDR3 consists of 16 residues. Germline V gene data show CDR1 as SGHTA and CDR2 as FQGNSA. V lost 4 bases to trimming and J lost 2 bases; unmatched junction nucleotides: 6. The CDR3: CASSYITGGNTGELFF. Written as DNA, the CDR3 is TGTGCCAGCAGCTATATAACAGGGGGAAACACCGGGGAGCTGTTTTTT.

This clone was found many times. The chain uses TRBV30 and TRBJ1-2; D unresolved. The germline V and J ends were trimmed by 2 bases and 5 bases, with 6 bases remaining between them. The CDR3 runs 11 residues. The germline V gene has CDR1 GTSNPN and CDR2 SVGIG (reference sequence). The CDR3 here is CAWSQVYGYTF. For the CDR3, the DNA is TGTGCCTGGAGTCAGGTTTATGGCTACACCTTC. The whole variable domain, filled in from reference TRBV30 and TRBJ1-2, reads SQTIHQWPATLVQPVGSPLSLECTVEGTSNPNLYWYRQAAGRGLQLLFYSVGIGQISSEVPQNLSASRPQDRQFILSSKKLLLSDSGFYLCAWSQVYGYTFGSGTRLTVV.

This sequence joins TRBV30 and TRBJ2-5; D not resolved. This CDR3 contains 13 residues. With 2 bases removed from V and 4 bases from J, the gap between germline ends came to 11 bases. Per the germline V gene, CDR1 is GTSNPN and CDR2 is SVGIG (reference sequence). The DNA of the CDR3 is TGTGCCTGGAGTACCGGGTCCCGAGAGACCCAGTACTTC. Residues: CAWSTGSRETQYF.

The V and J genes are TRBV18 and TRBJ2-7; 9 bases are a match to TRBD2. Germline V gene data show CDR1 as KGHSH and CDR2 as LQKENI. The CDR3 sequence is 14 residues long. The V and J ends lost 4 bases and 3 bases, in that order; junction bases with no gene match: 4. CDR3 loop: CASSLGTSSYEQYF. The CDR3 coding sequence is TGTGCCAGCTCACTAGGGACTAGCAGCTACGAGCAGTACTTC.

This clone has at least ten counts. This sequence joins TRBV28 and TRBJ1-1; tentatively, D is TRBD1 (5 bases). Germline V CDR1 and CDR2: MDHEN, SYDVKM. The length of the CDR3 is 15 residues. The ends were cut back, 8 bases at V and 1 base at J, with 17 bases in the middle. The CDR3 sequence is CASLKWGSSNTEAFF. The CDR3 bases are TGTGCCAGCTTGAAATGGGGCAGTTCGAACACTGAAGCTTTCTTT.

This clone was counted many times. Other DNA sequences within the sample encode an identical CDR3. J is TRBJ1-1 and V is TRBV11-3; a possible D gene is TRBD1 (5 bases). CDR3 length: 13 amino acids. Germline V CDR1 and CDR2: SGHNT, YENEEA. The V and J ends lost 0 bases and 6 bases respectively, with 8 bases between them. CDR3 nucleotide sequence: TGTGCCAGCAGCTTAGATGAAGGGGCTGAAGCTTTCTTT. Its protein is CASSLDEGAEAFF.

In this sample, this clone turned up a few times. This same CDR3 is encoded by further DNA sequences in the sample. This chain joins TRBV18 and TRBJ1-2, with 8 bases that match TRBD1. There are 13 residues in the CDR3. Germline values: CDR1 KGHSH, CDR2 LQKENI. Trimming at V came to 3 bases and at J to 3 bases, leaving 0 bases not matched to a gene. DNA of the CDR3: TGTGCCAGCTCACCGACAGGGGACTATGGCTACACCTTC. This sequence encodes CASSPTGDYGYTF.

This rearrangement joins TRBV28 to TRBJ2-5; D uncertain. Germline CDR1 is MDHEN and CDR2 is SYDVKM. The CDR3 runs to 12 residues. Trimming cost V 5 bases and J 7 bases, with 11 bases left between them. CDR3 bases: TGTGCCAGCAGTCCCATCCTGAGGACCCAGTACTTC. Translated, it gives CASSPILRTQYF.

The rearrangement links TRBV7-2 to TRBJ2-3; no clear D. The CDR3 runs to 15 residues. The germline gives CDR1 SGHTA, CDR2 FQGNSA. Between the trimmed V and J ends, which lost 0 bases and 5 bases, there was a span of 12 bases. The CDR3 here is CASSLASLQVDTQYF. DNA for the CDR3: TGTGCCAGCAGCTTAGCCTCCCTCCAAGTAGATACGCAGTATTTT.

The chain uses TRBV4-3 and TRBJ1-1; D is uncertain. V was clipped by 4 bases and J by 1 base, with 16 bases between them. Germline V gene data show CDR1 as LGHNA and CDR2 as YSLEER. The CDR3 runs to 16 residues. In DNA form, the CDR3 reads TGCGCCAGCAGCCGGGATAAGAACGCTAGGAACACTGAAGCTTTCTTT. This encodes CASSRDKNARNTEAFF.

This clone was seen more than once but under ten times. Other DNA sequences in the sample encode the same CDR3. The V call is TRBV5-1, the J call TRBJ2-3; a possible D gene is TRBD1 (5 bases). The CDR3 runs 14 residues. CDR1 is SGHRS, CDR2 YFSETQ, per germline. The V and J ends lost 0 bases and 4 bases respectively, with 9 bases between them. The CDR3 reads CASSLAQGSDTQYF. For the CDR3, the DNA is TGCGCCAGCAGCTTGGCCCAGGGATCAGATACGCAGTATTTT.